What follows describes a single T cell receptor beta chain. What it binds is not known. Trimming left V 0 bases short and J 3 bases short, with 11 bases between. Germline lookup yields CDR1 GTSNPN and CDR2 SVGIG (reference sequence). This CDR3 comprises 14 residues. This sample was taken from a study of T-cell memory formation after mild COVID-19. Study-wide background: TCR clusters showed largely donor specificity. Study-wide results and caveats: Clones that got smaller from day 15 to 85 had even CD4/CD8, while clones growing later tipped toward CD4+.

Amplification by 5'RACE using constant-segment primers produced TCR alpha and TCR beta cDNA libraries that carried sample barcodes and UMIs. MiXCR, run by TCRdb on the 5' RACE reads, gives a single entry per CDR3 protein. Of 500,000 to 600,000 distinct CDR3 sequences in the sample, roughly 18% were seen once. The sequence came from an adult woman who had mild COVID-19 (a few samples of this study predate the infection). Cell type and time point are not known. The sequenced sample consisted of PBMCs or a T cell subset sorted from them (not recorded which). The rearrangement joins TRBV30 to TRBJ1-1, with no clear D. CDR3 nucleotides: TGTGCCTGGAGTGTACGGCTAAGGCACACTGAAGCTTTCTTT. Translating gives CAWSVRLRHTEAFF.